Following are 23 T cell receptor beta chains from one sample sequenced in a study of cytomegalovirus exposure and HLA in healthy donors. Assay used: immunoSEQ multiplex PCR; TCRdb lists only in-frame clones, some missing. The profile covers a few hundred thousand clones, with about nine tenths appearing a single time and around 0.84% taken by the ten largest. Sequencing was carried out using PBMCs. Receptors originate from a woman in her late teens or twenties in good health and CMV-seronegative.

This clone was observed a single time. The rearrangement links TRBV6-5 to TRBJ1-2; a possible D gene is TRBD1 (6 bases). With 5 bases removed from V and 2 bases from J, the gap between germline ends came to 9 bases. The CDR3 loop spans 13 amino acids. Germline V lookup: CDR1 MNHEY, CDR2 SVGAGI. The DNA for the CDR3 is TGTGCCAGCAGTCTGCAGGGGAACTATGGCTACACCTTC. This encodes CASSLQGNYGYTF.

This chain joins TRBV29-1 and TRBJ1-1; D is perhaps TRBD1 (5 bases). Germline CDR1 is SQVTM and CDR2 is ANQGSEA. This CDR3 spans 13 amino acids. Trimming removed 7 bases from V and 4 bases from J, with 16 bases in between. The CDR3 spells CSGSLSQGTEAFF. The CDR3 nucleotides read TGCAGCGGCTCACTATCTCAGGGCACTGAAGCTTTCTTT.

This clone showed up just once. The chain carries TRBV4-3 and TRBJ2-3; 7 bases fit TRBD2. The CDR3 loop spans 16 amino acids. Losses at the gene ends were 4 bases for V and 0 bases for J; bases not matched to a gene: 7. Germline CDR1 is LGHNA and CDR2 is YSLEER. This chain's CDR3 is CASSPGLRTSTDTQYF. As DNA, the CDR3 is TGCGCCAGCAGCCCGGGACTACGGACTAGCACAGATACGCAGTATTTT.

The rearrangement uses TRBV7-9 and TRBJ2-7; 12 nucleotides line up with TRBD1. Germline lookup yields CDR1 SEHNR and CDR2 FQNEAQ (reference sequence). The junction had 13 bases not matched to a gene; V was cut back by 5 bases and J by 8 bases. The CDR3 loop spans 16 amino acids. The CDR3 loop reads CASSRDPGQGARKQYF. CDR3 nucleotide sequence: TGTGCCAGCAGCAGGGATCCGGGACAGGGGGCTCGGAAGCAGTACTTC. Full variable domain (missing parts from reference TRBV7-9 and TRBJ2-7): DTGVSQNPRHKITKRGQNVTFRCDPISEHNRLYWYRQTLGQGPEFLTYFQNEAQLEKSRLLSDRFSAERPKGSFSTLEIQRTEQGDSAMYLCASSRDPGQGARKQYFGPGTRLTVT.

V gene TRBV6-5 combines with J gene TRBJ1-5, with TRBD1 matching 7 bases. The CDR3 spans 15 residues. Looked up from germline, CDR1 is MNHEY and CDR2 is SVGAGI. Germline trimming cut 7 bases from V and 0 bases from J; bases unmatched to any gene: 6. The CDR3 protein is CASTPGQDSNQPQHF. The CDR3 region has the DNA TGTGCCAGCACCCCAGGACAGGATAGCAATCAGCCCCAGCATTTT.

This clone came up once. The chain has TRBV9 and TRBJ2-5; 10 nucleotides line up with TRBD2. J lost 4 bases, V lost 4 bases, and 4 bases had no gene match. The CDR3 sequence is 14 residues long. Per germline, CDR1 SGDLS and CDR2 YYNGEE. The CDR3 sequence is CASSPGLAVETQYF. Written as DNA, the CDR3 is TGTGCCAGCAGCCCCGGACTAGCGGTAGAGACCCAGTACTTC. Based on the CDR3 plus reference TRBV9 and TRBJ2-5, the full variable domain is DSGVTQTPKHLITATGQRVTLRCSPRSGDLSVYWYQQSLDQGLQFLIQYYNGEERAKGNILERFSAQQFPDLHSELNLSSLELGDSALYFCASSPGLAVETQYFGPGTRLLVL.

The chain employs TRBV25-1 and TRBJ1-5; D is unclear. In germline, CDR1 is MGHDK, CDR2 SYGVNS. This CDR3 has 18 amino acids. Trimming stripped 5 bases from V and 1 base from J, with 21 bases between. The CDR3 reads CASSPPWRTPPSNQPQHF. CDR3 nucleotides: TGTGCCAGCAGTCCCCCTTGGAGGACCCCGCCGAGCAATCAGCCCCAGCATTTT.

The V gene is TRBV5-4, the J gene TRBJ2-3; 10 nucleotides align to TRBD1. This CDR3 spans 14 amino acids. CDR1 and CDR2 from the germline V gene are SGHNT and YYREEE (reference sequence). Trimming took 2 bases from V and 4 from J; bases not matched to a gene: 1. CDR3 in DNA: TGTGCCAGCAGCTTTGGGACAGGGGCAGATACGCAGTATTTT. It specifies CASSFGTGADTQYF. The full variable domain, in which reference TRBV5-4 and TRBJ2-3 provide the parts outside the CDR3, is ETGVTQSPTHLIKTRGQQVTLRCSSQSGHNTVSWYQQALGQGPQFIFQYYREEENGRGNFPPRFSGLQFPNYSSELNVNALELDDSALYLCASSFGTGADTQYFGPGTRLTVL.

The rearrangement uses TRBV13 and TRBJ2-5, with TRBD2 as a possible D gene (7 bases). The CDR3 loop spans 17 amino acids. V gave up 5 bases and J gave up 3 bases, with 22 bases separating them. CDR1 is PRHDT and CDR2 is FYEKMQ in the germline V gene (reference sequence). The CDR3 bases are TGTGCCAGCAGCGAAGGACAGCGGGACTGGATCGAAGAGACCCAGTACTTC. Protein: CASSEGQRDWIEETQYF.

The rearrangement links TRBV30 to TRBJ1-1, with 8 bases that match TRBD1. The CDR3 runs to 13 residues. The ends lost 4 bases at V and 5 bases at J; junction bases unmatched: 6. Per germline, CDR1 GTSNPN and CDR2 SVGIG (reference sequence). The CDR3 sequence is CAWTGGLWTEAFF. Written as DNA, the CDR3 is TGTGCCTGGACAGGGGGCCTCTGGACTGAAGCTTTCTTT.

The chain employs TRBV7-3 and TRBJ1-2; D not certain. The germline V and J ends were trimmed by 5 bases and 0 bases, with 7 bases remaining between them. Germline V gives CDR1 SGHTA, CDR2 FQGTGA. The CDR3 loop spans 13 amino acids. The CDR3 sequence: CASSPTTNYGYTF. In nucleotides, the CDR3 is TGTGCCAGCAGCCCGACTACTAACTATGGCTACACCTTC.

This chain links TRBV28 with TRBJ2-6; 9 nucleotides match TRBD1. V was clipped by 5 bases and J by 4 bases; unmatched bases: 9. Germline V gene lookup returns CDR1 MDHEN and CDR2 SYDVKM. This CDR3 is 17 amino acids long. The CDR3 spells CASSRWGQGSGANVLTF. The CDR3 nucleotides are TGTGCCAGCAGTCGGTGGGGACAGGGATCCGGGGCCAACGTCCTGACTTTC.

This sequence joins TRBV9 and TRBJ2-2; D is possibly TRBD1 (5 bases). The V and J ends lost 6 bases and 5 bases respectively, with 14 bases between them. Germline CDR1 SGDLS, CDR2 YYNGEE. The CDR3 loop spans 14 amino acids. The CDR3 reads CASTHQGGTGELFF. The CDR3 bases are TGTGCCAGCACTCATCAGGGCGGTACCGGGGAGCTGTTTTTT.

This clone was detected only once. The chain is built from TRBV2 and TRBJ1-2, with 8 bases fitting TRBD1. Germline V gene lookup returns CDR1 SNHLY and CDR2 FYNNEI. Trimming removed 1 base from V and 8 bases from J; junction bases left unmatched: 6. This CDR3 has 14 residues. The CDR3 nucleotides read TGTGCCAGCAGTGAAGGGGACAGGAGGGTCGGCTACACCTTC. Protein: CASSEGDRRVGYTF.

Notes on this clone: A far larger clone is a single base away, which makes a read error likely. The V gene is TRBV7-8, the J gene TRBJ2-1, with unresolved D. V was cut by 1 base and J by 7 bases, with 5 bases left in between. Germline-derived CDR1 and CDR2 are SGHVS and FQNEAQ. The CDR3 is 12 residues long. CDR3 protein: CASSLDGNEQFF. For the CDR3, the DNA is TGTGCCAGCAGCTTAGACGGGAATGAGCAGTTCTTC.

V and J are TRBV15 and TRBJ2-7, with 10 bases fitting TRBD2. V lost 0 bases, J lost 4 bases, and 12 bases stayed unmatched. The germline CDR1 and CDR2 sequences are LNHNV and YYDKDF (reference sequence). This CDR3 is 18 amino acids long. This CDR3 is CATSRDQRLAGDVYEQYF. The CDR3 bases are TGTGCCACCAGCAGAGATCAGCGGCTAGCGGGAGATGTTTACGAGCAGTACTTC.

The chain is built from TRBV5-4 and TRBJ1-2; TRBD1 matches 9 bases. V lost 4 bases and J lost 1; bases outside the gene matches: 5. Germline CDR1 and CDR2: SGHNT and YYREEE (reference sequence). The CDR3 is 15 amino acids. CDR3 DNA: TGTGCCAGCAGCATACAGGGGGCCGATAACTATGGCTACACCTTC. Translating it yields CASSIQGADNYGYTF.

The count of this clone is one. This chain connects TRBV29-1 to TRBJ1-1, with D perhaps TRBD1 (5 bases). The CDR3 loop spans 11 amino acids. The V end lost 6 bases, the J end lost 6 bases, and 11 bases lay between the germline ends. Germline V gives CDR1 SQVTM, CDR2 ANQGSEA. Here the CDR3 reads CSVQGLAEAFF. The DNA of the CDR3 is TGCAGCGTCCAGGGTTTAGCTGAAGCTTTCTTT.

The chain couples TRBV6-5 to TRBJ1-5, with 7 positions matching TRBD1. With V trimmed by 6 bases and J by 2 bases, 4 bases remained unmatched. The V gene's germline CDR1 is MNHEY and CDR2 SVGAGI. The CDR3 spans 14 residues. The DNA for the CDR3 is TGTGCCAGCAGGAGACAGGGAGGCAATCAGCCCCAGCATTTT. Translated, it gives CASRRQGGNQPQHF.

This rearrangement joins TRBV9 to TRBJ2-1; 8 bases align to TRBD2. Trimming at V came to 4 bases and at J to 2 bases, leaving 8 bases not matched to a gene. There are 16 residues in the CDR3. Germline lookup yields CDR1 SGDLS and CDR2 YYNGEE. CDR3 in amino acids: CASSNHGLAPYNEQFF. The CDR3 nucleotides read TGTGCCAGCAGCAATCATGGACTAGCCCCCTACAATGAGCAGTTCTTC.

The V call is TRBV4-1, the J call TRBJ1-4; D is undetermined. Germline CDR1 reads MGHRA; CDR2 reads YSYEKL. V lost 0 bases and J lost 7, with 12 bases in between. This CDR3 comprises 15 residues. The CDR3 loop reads CASSQDSGLGEKLFF. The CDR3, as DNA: TGCGCCAGCAGCCAAGATTCGGGGTTGGGTGAAAAACTGTTTTTT.

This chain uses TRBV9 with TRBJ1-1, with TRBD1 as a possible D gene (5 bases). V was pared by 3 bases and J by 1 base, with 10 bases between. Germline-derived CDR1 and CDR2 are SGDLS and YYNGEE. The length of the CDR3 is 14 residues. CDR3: CASSGDSRNTEAFF. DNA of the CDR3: TGTGCCAGCAGCGGTGACAGTAGGAACACTGAAGCTTTCTTT.

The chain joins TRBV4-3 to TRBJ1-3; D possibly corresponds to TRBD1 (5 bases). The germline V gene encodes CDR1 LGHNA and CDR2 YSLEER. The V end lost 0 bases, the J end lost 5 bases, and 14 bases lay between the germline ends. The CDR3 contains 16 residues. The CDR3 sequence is CASSQDGAGNRNTIYF. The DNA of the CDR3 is TGCGCCAGCAGCCAAGACGGTGCAGGGAACCGAAACACCATATATTTT.